This T cell receptor (beta chain) derives from a study of blood T cells in healthy people across ages (dated by TCRdb to between 2015 and 2016). Concerning the study at large: In model experiments, template switching captured about one uniquely barcoded TCR beta cDNA molecule for every two T cells. To track age-related changes in TCR beta repertoire diversity, the study relied on deep sequencing normalized with unique cDNA molecular identifiers. The donors were divided into four age groups: young (average around 16 years), middle-aged (approximately 39), aged (approximately 59) and long-lived (about 79). To avoid experimental bias, donors of different ages were distributed randomly across sequencing lanes. The study analyzed two additional independent replicas of 1 million unique cDNA reads from the same blood draw for two donors, one aged 18 to 29 and one aged 80 or older.

This clonotype turned up a few times. The antigen this receptor binds is unknown. Base-call qualities are not available, and no considerably larger clone is one nucleotide away. Library preparation employed 5' RACE. The listed sequencing device is Illumina HiSeq 2500. The second PCR ran for roughly 7 to 12 cycles and used a J-beta primer mix along with a sample-barcoded 5' primer. A unique molecular identifier was introduced onto each TCR beta cDNA molecule by a template-switch 5' adaptor carrying 12 random nucleotides. At least 2.5 million CDR3-containing paired-end reads were obtained from each sample. The Mint cDNA synthesis kit, primed by a TRBC-specific oligonucleotide, was used to synthesize first-strand cDNA from all RNA. Following uracil-DNA glycosylase treatment, all cDNA underwent a first 18-cycle PCR with the universal primers M1SS and BC2_uni_R. The original pipeline was this. For normalization, 1 million high-quality reads, each with a distinct molecular identifier, were randomly selected from each sample. Reads sharing molecular identifiers were discarded rather than binned into consensus sequences. MiTCR, with a Q25 quality threshold and the strictest error-elimination algorithm, was used for CDR3 identification, clonotype clustering and error correction. A nonparametric unseen species model with Euler transformation was used to estimate a lower bound on total TCR beta diversity. The public reads were quality trimmed at Q25 with fastp and then assembled into clones with MiXCR by TCRdb, keeping productive beta chains. Identical CDR3 proteins give one entry, which carries the most common genes and DNA. TCRdb's processing, not the authors', yielded these V and J calls. The sample data list some 860,000 distinct CDR3 sequences, and 56% of these were observed just once. Of the sample, more than 25% is held by the ten largest clones.

From its cysteine to its phenylalanine, the CDR3 spans 14 amino acids. Only CDR3 DNA remains: 42 bases, in frame from the first base. Clipping removes 4 bases from V and 0 bases from J, with 0 as the unmatched junction base count. The germline V gene encodes CDR1 SEHNR and CDR2 FQNEAQ (reference sequence). The roughly 42 donors, aged 6 to 90 years, were systemically healthy Caucasian individuals from Russia. About 9.8 milliliters of peripheral blood were drawn from each donor into EDTA-treated Vacutainer tubes. Ficoll-Paque density-gradient centrifugation was used to isolate PBMCs, with at least 7 million per sample. Trizol reagent was used to extract total RNA from PBMCs, with at least 6 micrograms per sample. For every donor, flow cytometry on a PBMC aliquot measured the percentage of naive CD45RAhigh/CD27high T cells. Overall study outcomes, separate from this receptor: Donor CMV infection status was unknown, potentially confounding age-related changes in expanded clonotypes. Compared with the aged group, the long-lived group had more naive CD4+ T cells, fewer expanded clones and increased TCR diversity, suggesting age selection. There was a strong correlation between observed TCR beta diversity and the percentage of naive T cells measured by flow cytometry. Estimates of total diversity from one million sequenced T cells were regarded as lower bounds and underestimates. As age increased, observed TCR beta diversity per million T cells dropped in a roughly linear way, and a significant reduction was already evident by age 40. Bulk unsorted PBMC profiling prevented conclusive comparison of naive and antigen-experienced compartments.

The chain is assembled from TRBV7-9 and TRBJ2-5; the central 9 bases match TRBD2. Sequencing used blood. The clonotype originates from a man aged 40-50 years in good health. At the DNA level, the sequence is TGTGCCAGCAGCTCTAGCGGGAACCAAGAGACCCAGTACTTC. It encodes CASSSSGNQETQYF.